Described below is a single T cell receptor (beta chain) sequence and its context. No cognate antigen has been identified for it. It has no much larger one-base neighbor in the sample; base qualities were not kept. The sample comes from a study of control samples from healthy donors and cancer patients (dated by TCRdb to 2018 to 2020). V is cut back by 5 bases and J by 0 bases, with 16 bases in the junction unmatched. CDR1 and CDR2 were assigned from the germline V gene as SGHAT and FQNNGV. The CDR3 goes from the cysteine to the phenylalanine over 19 residues. Only the CDR3 DNA stays, 57 bases, in frame from base 1. Library preparation was by the immunoSEQ multiplex PCR assay. TCRdb retrieved this table from immuneACCESS and kept in-frame rearrangements only. Not all clones are present; in checked studies, unresolved V genes account for under half, and no reason is known for the remainder. Counted in this sample were roughly 99,000 clones; almost 85% of them appeared once. Together, the top ten hold 1.5% to 2.5% of the sample.

The sample was blood. The chain employs TRBV11-2 and TRBJ2-1; 7 middle bases align to TRBD2. This sequence originates from a man aged 55 to 70 in good health. The CDR3 amino acid sequence is: CASSPVGLVGSGSYNEQFF. Read as DNA, the sequence is TGTGCCAGCAGCCCAGTCGGACTAGTCGGGTCAGGCTCCTACAATGAGCAGTTCTTC.